Listed below are T cell receptor beta chains from one sample, sequenced in a study of blood T cell repertoires in COVID-19. Sequencing was performed with immunoSEQ multiplex PCR; in TCRdb, only in-frame clones are kept and a portion is missing. Found here are some 140,000 clones, approximately 83% of them singletons; the top ten hold 12%. The material sequenced was peripheral blood. The receptor set was obtained from a woman aged 60-75 years with COVID-19, enrolled during active disease. The CDR3 runs from the conserved cysteine through the conserved F or W. D genes are given only for firm matches. Clone size is given for some rows only: seen once, a few or many times, or a class if the clone is expanded.

J: TRBJ2-1
D: -
V: TRBV18
size: -
DNA: TGTGCCAGCTCGGCCTCGACCCGGGAGACAAAGAACAATGAGCAGTTCTTC
CDR3: CASSASTRETKNNEQFF

J: TRBJ2-1
D: TRBD2
V: TRBV20-1
size: -
DNA: TGCAGTGCTAGTCGGGCGGGGGTCTACAATGAGCAGTTCTTC
CDR3: CSASRAGVYNEQFF

J: TRBJ1-2
D: TRBD1
V: TRBV5-1
size: -
DNA: TGCGCCAGCAGCTTGAACAGGGGGAACTATGGCTACACCTTC
CDR3: CASSLNRGNYGYTF

J: TRBJ2-3
D: TRBD1
V: TRBV11-3
size: few
DNA: TGTGCCAGCAGCTTAGCGGGACAGGGTGTCTCAGATACGCAGTATTTT
CDR3: CASSLAGQGVSDTQYF

J: TRBJ2-1
D: -
V: TRBV7-2
size: -
DNA: TGTGCCAGCAGCCCACGGGAGATGGCCTACAATGAGCAGTTCTTC
CDR3: CASSPREMAYNEQFF

J: TRBJ1-2
D: -
V: TRBV11-2
size: -
DNA: TGTGCCAGCAGCTTATTCTCCCCAGGGTCCTACTTTAACTATGGCTACACCTTC
CDR3: CASSLFSPGSYFNYGYTF

J: TRBJ2-1
D: -
V: TRBV6-5
size: few
DNA: TGTGCCAGCAGAGTTGGAGGGGCAAGCTACAATGAGCAGTTCTTC
CDR3: CASRVGGASYNEQFF

J: TRBJ1-1
D: TRBD1
V: TRBV19
size: -
DNA: TGTGCCAGTAGTATCGGACAGGAGAACACTGAAGCTTTCTTT
CDR3: CASSIGQENTEAFF

J: TRBJ1-5
D: TRBD1
V: TRBV20-1
size: once
DNA: TGCAGTGCTAGTAGGAGGGACAGAGATAGCAATCAGCCCCAGCATTTT
CDR3: CSASRRDRDSNQPQHF

J: TRBJ2-5
D: TRBD2
V: TRBV5-1
size: -
DNA: TGCGCCAGCAGCTTGGTCGGGGGGGGACAAGAGACCCAGTACTTC
CDR3: CASSLVGGGQETQYF

J: TRBJ2-4
D: -
V: TRBV18
size: -
DNA: TGTGCCAGCTCCTTACAGGGGGGGAACATTCAGTACTTC
CDR3: CASSLQGGNIQYF

J: TRBJ2-5
D: -
V: TRBV12-3/TRBV12-4
size: -
DNA: TGTGCCAGCAGCCTTAAAGAGACCCAGTACTTC
CDR3: CASSLKETQYF

J: TRBJ2-3
D: TRBD2
V: TRBV19
size: -
DNA: TGTGCCAGTACTAGCGGGATCTTCACAGATACGCAGTATTTT
CDR3: CASTSGIFTDTQYF

J: TRBJ1-2
D: TRBD1
V: TRBV6-1
size: -
DNA: TGTGCCAGCAGAGAAGGACAGGGGAATAACTATGGCTACACCTTC
CDR3: CASREGQGNNYGYTF

J: TRBJ1-4
D: TRBD1
V: TRBV7-9
size: few
DNA: TGTGCCAGCAGCTTACGGACAGGGGGCGAGGAAAAACTGTTTTTT
CDR3: CASSLRTGGEEKLFF

J: TRBJ2-3
D: TRBD2
V: TRBV7-9
size: few
DNA: TGTGCCAGCAGCCTCGGGACTAGCGGGAGAACAGATACGCAGTATTTT
CDR3: CASSLGTSGRTDTQYF

J: TRBJ2-6
D: TRBD1
V: TRBV7-8
size: -
DNA: TGTGCCAGCAGCTTCTCGGGACAGCGAATCTCTGGGGCCAACGTCCTGACTTTC
CDR3: CASSFSGQRISGANVLTF

J: TRBJ2-5
D: TRBD1
V: TRBV3-1/TRBV3-2
size: -
DNA: TGTGCCAGCAGCCAAGCCAGGGGGCCTCCAGAGACCCAGTACTTC
CDR3: CASSQARGPPETQYF

J: TRBJ1-2
D: -
V: TRBV6-5
size: once
DNA: TGTGCCAGCCAAGGGACTTCTGGCTACACCTTC
CDR3: CASQGTSGYTF

J: TRBJ1-2
D: TRBD1
V: TRBV12-3/TRBV12-4
size: -
DNA: TGTGCCAGCACCGACCCGGGGGACAGGGGGCCCTCCTTC
CDR3: CASTDPGDRGPSF

J: TRBJ1-4
D: -
V: TRBV2
size: -
DNA: TGTGCCAGCAGTGGCGACTGGGACTCAGGAGGGGTTAATGAAAAACTGTTTTTT
CDR3: CASSGDWDSGGVNEKLFF

J: TRBJ2-2
D: -
V: TRBV19
size: -
DNA: TGTGCCAGTAGTACCCCGGGACACACGAACACCGGGGAGCTGTTTTTT
CDR3: CASSTPGHTNTGELFF

J: TRBJ1-5
D: -
V: TRBV27
size: -
DNA: TGTGCCAGCAGTCCCAATAGCAATCAGCCCCAGCATTTT
CDR3: CASSPNSNQPQHF

J: TRBJ1-4
D: TRBD1
V: TRBV10-2
size: few
DNA: TGCGCCAGCAGTGAGTGGGCAGGGGGAGATGAAAAACTGTTTTTT
CDR3: CASSEWAGGDEKLFF

J: TRBJ2-3
D: -
V: TRBV19
size: -
DNA: TGTGCCACTCGGTTATGGTTCACAGATACGCAGTATTTT
CDR3: CATRLWFTDTQYF

J: TRBJ1-6
D: -
V: TRBV18
size: -
DNA: TGTGCCAGCTCACCTGCGGAGAGTAATTCACCCCTCCACTTT
CDR3: CASSPAESNSPLHF

J: TRBJ1-5
D: -
V: TRBV7-6
size: -
DNA: TGTGCCAGCAGGGAGGGTGCCAATCAGCCCCAGCATTTT
CDR3: CASREGANQPQHF